The 31 T cell receptor beta chains in this list originate from one sample, sequenced in a study of human T cells and chemical hapten exposure. The time point: pre-sensitization, week 0. Regarding treatment: therapeutic diphenylcyclopropenone sensitization with weekly scalp DPC. TCRdb redid the calling of the RACE reads with MiXCR, one entry per CDR3 protein. The sample lists about 92,000 distinct CDR3 sequences, 8% to 10% occurring once. The sample here was whole blood, taken in connection with sensitization to the hapten diphenylcyclopropenone (DPC). These receptor sequences come from a woman aged 35 to 49 with alopecia areata. Some clones in this sample may be carry-over from other donors' samples.

The gene calls are TRBV12-3 or TRBV12-4 and TRBJ1-5; 7 bases fit TRBD1. After removal of 7 bases from V and 6 bases from J, the junction contained 9 bases not matched to a gene. The CDR3 spans 14 residues. CDR3 amino acids: CASTRGAGGQPQHF. Here the CDR3 DNA reads TGTGCCAGCACCCGGGGGGCAGGGGGTCAGCCCCAGCATTTT.

This clonotype was detected many times. This chain links TRBV18 with TRBJ2-1; 7 bases align to TRBD1. CDR1 is KGHSH and CDR2 is LQKENI in the germline V gene. With V trimmed by 5 bases and J by 2 bases, 6 bases remained unmatched. This CDR3 region has 15 residues. CDR3 amino acids: CASSSRQGTYNEQFF. The DNA of the CDR3 is TGTGCCAGCTCATCAAGACAGGGAACCTACAATGAGCAGTTCTTC. The full variable domain, in which reference TRBV18 and TRBJ2-1 provide the parts outside the CDR3, is NAGVMQNPRHLVRRRGQEARLRCSPMKGHSHVYWYRQLPEEGLKFMVYLQKENIIDESGMPKERFSAEFPKEGPSILRIQQVVRGDSAAYFCASSSRQGTYNEQFFGPGTRLTVL.

The gene calls are TRBV5-6 and TRBJ2-5; D unresolved. Trimming took off 0 bases at V and 0 bases at J, with 6 bases between the two ends. Looked up from germline, CDR1 is SGHDT and CDR2 is YYEEEE. This CDR3 spans 14 amino acids. DNA of the CDR3: TGTGCCAGCAGCTTGGCATTGAACCAAGAGACCCAGTACTTC. Its protein product is CASSLALNQETQYF.

CDR3 residues: CASSLYDRGGTDTQYF. As DNA, the CDR3 is TGTGCCAGCAGTTTATATGACAGGGGAGGCACAGATACGCAGTATTTT. The chain links TRBV28 to TRBJ2-3; 8 bases are shared with TRBD1. Germline V gene data show CDR1 as MDHEN and CDR2 as SYDVKM. V trimming: 1 base; J trimming: 1 base; junction bases outside the gene matches: 4. The CDR3 has 16 amino acids.

The chain couples TRBV29-1 to TRBJ1-4, with 7 nucleotides matching TRBD1. The germline V gene encodes CDR1 SQVTM and CDR2 ANQGSEA. The CDR3 is 12 amino acids. The junction had 1 base not matched to a gene; V was cut back by 3 bases and J by 6 bases. CDR3 in amino acids: CSVEGQHEKLFF. CDR3 DNA sequence: TGCAGCGTTGAGGGACAGCATGAAAAACTGTTTTTT. The entire variable domain, with the rest obtained from reference TRBV29-1 and TRBJ1-4, is as follows: SAVISQKPSRDICQRGTSLTIQCQVDSQVTMMFWYRQQPGQSLTLIATANQGSEATYESGFVIDKFPISRPNLTFSTLTVSNMSPEDSSIYLCSVEGQHEKLFFGSGTQLSVL.

This clonotype was counted only a few times. The chain combines TRBV3-1 with TRBJ2-6; D unclear. The V end lost 2 bases, the J end lost 7 bases, and 6 bases lay between the germline ends. Germline-derived CDR1 and CDR2 are LGHDT and YNNKEL (reference sequence). The CDR3 totals 13 residues. CDR3 DNA sequence: TGTGCCAGCAGCCAAACCCCCGCCAACGTCCTGACTTTC. Its protein is CASSQTPANVLTF.

At least ten counts were recorded for this clonotype. The rearrangement uses TRBV7-9 and TRBJ2-7; 7 nucleotides match TRBD2. Germline assignment: CDR1 SEHNR and CDR2 FQNEAQ (reference sequence). J lost 3 bases, V lost 7 bases, and 9 bases had no gene match. This CDR3 comprises 14 residues. The CDR3 DNA reads as TGTGCCAGCACCCCGCGACCGGGGGGCTACGAGCAGTACTTC. The encoded protein is CASTPRPGGYEQYF.

This chain links TRBV3-1 with TRBJ2-1; unclear D gene. The CDR3 contains 14 residues. Trimming left V 0 bases short and J 10 bases short, with 13 bases between. CDR1 and CDR2 from the germline V gene are LGHDT and YNNKEL (reference sequence). CDR3 protein: CASSQDEYVGEQFF. The CDR3 DNA reads as TGTGCCAGCAGCCAAGATGAATACGTTGGCGAGCAGTTCTTC.

The chain uses TRBV27 and TRBJ1-5; tentative D call: TRBD1 (6 bases). The CDR3 loop spans 15 amino acids. From germline, CDR1 is MNHEY and CDR2 SMNVEV (reference sequence). The V and J ends lost 10 bases and 0 bases respectively, with 16 bases between them. The chain's CDR3 is CATGERGSSNQPQHF. The CDR3 nucleotides are TGTGCCACAGGGGAGAGGGGTTCTAGCAATCAGCCCCAGCATTTT.

This rearrangement joins TRBV11-2 to TRBJ2-7; perhaps D is TRBD1 or TRBD2 (5 bases each). The CDR3 totals 14 residues. In germline, CDR1 is SGHAT, CDR2 FQNNGV. With 5 bases removed from V and 1 base from J, the gap between germline ends came to 12 bases. This chain's CDR3 is CASSRDLGSYEQYF. The CDR3 DNA reads TGTGCCAGCAGCCGGGACCTCGGGTCCTACGAGCAGTACTTC.

This clonotype was recorded at least ten times. V and J are TRBV4-2 and TRBJ2-5; 7 bases align to TRBD2. This CDR3 has 14 amino acids. J was trimmed by 2 bases and V by 4 bases; bases with no gene match: 4. Germline loops: CDR1 LGHNA, CDR2 YNFKEQ. The CDR3 DNA sequence: TGTGCCAGCAGCCCAGGACTAGGGCAAGAGACCCAGTACTTC. As protein: CASSPGLGQETQYF.

This clonotype was recorded many times. The chain recombines TRBV20-1 with TRBJ1-5; D may be TRBD1 (5 bases). CDR1 and CDR2 (germline): DFQATT, SNEGSKA (reference sequence). This CDR3 contains 14 residues. Trimming cost V 4 bases and J 4 bases, with 14 bases left between them. The CDR3 bases are TGCAGTGCTAAGGGACGGAACTTTAATCAGCCCCAGCATTTT. Amino acid sequence: CSAKGRNFNQPQHF.

The chain carries TRBV7-9 and TRBJ2-3, with D perhaps assigned TRBD1 or TRBD2 (5 bases each). Germline CDR1 is SEHNR and CDR2 is FQNEAQ (reference sequence). The CDR3 spans 14 residues. The ends were cut back, 6 bases at V and 1 base at J, with 11 bases in the middle. The CDR3 coding sequence is TGTGCCAGCAGGATTGTGGGGGGCACAGATACGCAGTATTTT. Its translation: CASRIVGGTDTQYF.

This clonotype was seen repeatedly, ten times or more. The CDR3, as DNA: TGTGCCAGCAGCTCGACTGGGACAGACCTCGACGAGCAGTACTTC. Translating it yields CASSSTGTDLDEQYF. The J gene is TRBJ2-7, the V gene TRBV7-3; TRBD1 matches at 7 bases. This CDR3 is 15 amino acids long. The J segment lost 5 bases and the V segment lost 4 bases, leaving 11 bases of the junction unmatched. The germline V gene has CDR1 SGHTA and CDR2 FQGTGA.

This clonotype occurred a few times. This chain joins TRBV29-1 and TRBJ1-5; TRBD1 agrees at 8 bases. This CDR3 spans 13 amino acids. The V gene's germline CDR1 is SQVTM and CDR2 ANQGSEA. V shed 5 bases and J 7 bases; nucleotides not matched to a gene: 7. The CDR3 reads CSVLGQGGQPQHF. In nucleotides, the CDR3 is TGCAGCGTTCTTGGACAGGGCGGACAGCCCCAGCATTTT.

The sample holds many counts of this clonotype. This chain uses TRBV14 with TRBJ1-1, with 7 bases matching TRBD1. With 4 bases clipped from V and 3 bases from J, the junction kept 2 bases outside the gene matches. Germline V gene data show CDR1 as SGHDN and CDR2 as FVKESK. The CDR3 runs to 13 residues. The CDR3 sequence is CASSRGTDTEAFF. DNA of the CDR3: TGTGCCAGCAGCCGCGGGACAGACACTGAAGCTTTCTTT.

This clonotype was counted at least ten times. The chain has TRBV11-2 and TRBJ2-7; no firm D call. Germline V gene sequence: CDR1 SGHAT, CDR2 FQNNGV. CDR3 length: 14 residues. V was clipped by 1 base and J by 2 bases, with 9 bases between them. This chain's CDR3 is CASSLVTAAYEQYF. DNA for the CDR3: TGTGCCAGCAGCTTAGTTACAGCAGCCTACGAGCAGTACTTC.

V usage is TRBV6-6 and J usage is TRBJ2-3, with a tentative D call TRBD2 (6 bases). Germline V lookup: CDR1 MNHNY, CDR2 SVGAGI (reference sequence). The CDR3 extends over 16 amino acids. V was pared by 2 bases and J by 2 bases, with 14 bases between. The CDR3 loop is CASSYEPGVFTDTQYF. In nucleotides, the CDR3 is TGTGCCAGCAGTTACGAGCCGGGGGTTTTCACAGATACGCAGTATTTT.

The chain combines TRBV3-1 with TRBJ2-1; 8 bases align to TRBD2. The CDR3 is 18 residues long. Per the germline V gene, CDR1 is LGHDT and CDR2 is YNNKEL (reference sequence). Trimming took 0 bases from V and 5 from J; bases not matched to a gene: 12. Here the CDR3 reads CASSQDALWRGDNNEQFF. For the CDR3, the DNA is TGTGCCAGCAGCCAAGATGCGCTATGGCGGGGGGATAACAATGAGCAGTTCTTC.

This clonotype was seen a handful of times. The genes are TRBV11-2 and TRBJ1-2; D is possibly TRBD1 (5 bases). Germline lookup yields CDR1 SGHAT and CDR2 FQNNGV. Trimming pared 2 bases from V and 4 bases from J, leaving 11 bases between. This CDR3 has 14 residues. Written as DNA, the CDR3 is TGTGCCAGCAGCTTACAGGGTCCCGGCTATGGCTACACCTTC. Protein: CASSLQGPGYGYTF.

The sample holds a few counts of this clonotype. Here the CDR3 reads CSARRLAGETQYF. The CDR3 region has the DNA TGCAGTGCTAGGAGACTAGCGGGAGAGACCCAGTACTTC. V and J are TRBV20-1 and TRBJ2-5, with 10 bases aligning to TRBD2. The CDR3 runs to 13 residues. Germline V gene lookup returns CDR1 DFQATT and CDR2 SNEGSKA (reference sequence). V lost 3 bases and J lost 4; bases outside the gene matches: 2.

This clonotype was detected a few times. The CDR3 region has the DNA TGCGCCAGCAGCTGGGGGGCGTCGAACACCGGGGAGCTGTTTTTT. This codes for CASSWGASNTGELFF. The rearrangement uses TRBV5-1 and TRBJ2-2; TRBD1 or TRBD2 may be the D gene (6 bases each). CDR3 length: 15 residues. Germline V lookup: CDR1 SGHRS, CDR2 YFSETQ. The V end lost 3 bases, the J end lost 0 bases, and 9 bases lay between the germline ends. Looking up the rest from reference TRBV5-1 and TRBJ2-2 gives the full variable domain: KAGVTQTPRYLIKTRGQQVTLSCSPISGHRSVSWYQQTPGQGLQFLFEYFSETQRNKGNFPGRFSGRQFSNSRSEMNVSTLELGDSALYLCASSWGASNTGELFFGEGSRLTVL.

The gene calls are TRBV6-2 or TRBV6-3 and TRBJ2-3; tentative D call: TRBD1 (6 bases). The CDR3 sequence is 14 residues long. V was cut by 6 bases and J by 4 bases, with 14 bases left in between. Germline values: CDR1 MNHEY, CDR2 SVGEGT. The CDR3 reads CASRITGFPDTQYF. The CDR3 nucleotides read TGTGCCAGCAGGATTACAGGGTTCCCAGATACGCAGTATTTT.

The rearrangement uses TRBV7-2 and TRBJ2-5; D not certain. Germline CDR1 SGHTA, CDR2 FQGNSA. With 4 bases removed from V and 2 bases from J, the gap between germline ends came to 8 bases. The length of the CDR3 is 13 residues. The CDR3 nucleotides read TGTGCCAGCAGCTATATGGGACAAGAGACCCAGTACTTC. Translation: CASSYMGQETQYF.

This clonotype was seen repeatedly, ten times or more. The rearrangement joins TRBV28 to TRBJ2-7; TRBD1 is a possible D gene (6 bases). From germline, CDR1 is MDHEN and CDR2 SYDVKM. CDR3 length: 15 amino acids. Trimming cost V 3 bases and J 3 bases, with 15 bases left between them. The CDR3 sequence: CASSFWTAENYEQYF. The DNA of the CDR3 is TGTGCCAGCAGTTTCTGGACAGCTGAAAACTACGAGCAGTACTTC.

This clonotype was counted ten times or more. The CDR3 protein is CASSQVQTGGYNGYTF. CDR3 DNA sequence: TGCGCCAGCAGCCAAGTCCAGACAGGGGGCTATAATGGCTACACCTTC. The rearrangement uses TRBV4-1 and TRBJ1-2; 10 nucleotides align to TRBD1. Germline V lookup: CDR1 MGHRA, CDR2 YSYEKL. The V gene end was trimmed by 1 base and the J gene end by 6 bases; junction bases not matched to a gene: 8. The CDR3 loop spans 16 amino acids.

This clonotype was observed many times. The rearrangement links TRBV7-9 to TRBJ1-1; tentatively, D is TRBD1 (5 bases). The germline V gene encodes CDR1 SEHNR and CDR2 FQNEAQ (reference sequence). This CDR3 comprises 15 residues. V lost 4 bases, J lost 10 bases, and 22 bases lay in between. The CDR3 region is CASSSWLTKDKGAFF. The CDR3 nucleotides read TGTGCCAGCAGCTCATGGCTCACAAAGGACAAGGGAGCTTTCTTT.

The table lists this clonotype with a few counts. The V and J genes are TRBV11-2 and TRBJ2-7; 7 positions match TRBD1. Germline V lookup: CDR1 SGHAT, CDR2 FQNNGV. The CDR3 length is 15 residues. V shed 1 base and J 4 bases; nucleotides not matched to a gene: 7. The CDR3 region has the DNA TGTGCCAGCAGCTTAGTGGCAGGGGGAATGTACGAGCAGTACTTC. Its translation: CASSLVAGGMYEQYF.

V gene TRBV7-9 combines with J gene TRBJ1-1; D not certain. Germline CDR1 is SEHNR and CDR2 is FQNEAQ (reference sequence). Trimming took off 0 bases at V and 7 bases at J, with 9 bases between the two ends. This CDR3 region has 13 residues. CDR3 sequence (DNA): TGTGCCAGCAGCTTAGCCGGGCCGGATGAAGCTTTCTTT. Protein: CASSLAGPDEAFF.

This clonotype appeared many times. The chain combines TRBV4-1 with TRBJ2-1, with 7 bases aligning to TRBD1. V shed 4 bases and J 9 bases; nucleotides not matched to a gene: 6. The CDR3 is made up of 13 amino acids. From germline, CDR1 is MGHRA and CDR2 YSYEKL. CDR3 sequence (DNA): TGCGCCAGCAGCCCACGACAGGGCCGTGAGCAGTTCTTC. As protein: CASSPRQGREQFF.

This clonotype was seen repeatedly, ten times or more. J is TRBJ1-3 and V is TRBV12-3 or TRBV12-4, with D possibly TRBD1 on 6 matching bases. The CDR3 loop spans 15 amino acids. V lost 5 bases and J lost 0, with 11 bases in between. The CDR3: CASSRGGFSGNTIYF. Here the CDR3 DNA reads TGTGCCAGCAGTAGGGGGGGTTTCTCTGGAAACACCATATATTTT.